The 25 T cell receptor beta chains below all came from one sample that was sequenced in a study of blood T cell repertoires in COVID-19. Profiled with immunoSEQ multiplex PCR; TCRdb holds only in-frame clones, not every one. Among about 130,000 clones listed, about four fifths were seen once. Material for sequencing was peripheral blood. These TCRs come from a woman between 55 and 75 years old with acute or convalescent COVID-19.

The chain combines TRBV29-1 with TRBJ1-3; D gene unclear. Germline CDR1 reads SQVTM; CDR2 reads ANQGSEA. V was trimmed by 6 bases and J by 0 bases, leaving 6 bases between them. The CDR3 sequence is 12 residues long. The CDR3, as DNA: TGCAGCGTGGAGGGCTCTGGAAACACCATATATTTT. The encoded protein is CSVEGSGNTIYF.

V usage is TRBV28 and J usage is TRBJ2-5, with D maybe TRBD1 (5 bases). Trimming shortened V by 2 bases and J by 0 bases, and 7 bases separated the two germline ends. This CDR3 is built from 14 residues. The germline V gene has CDR1 MDHEN and CDR2 SYDVKM. The CDR3 DNA follows: TGTGCCAGCAGTTTAGACAGTAACCAAGAGACCCAGTACTTC. Amino acid sequence: CASSLDSNQETQYF.

The chain recombines TRBV24-1 with TRBJ2-3; the D gene is possibly TRBD2 (5 bases). V shed 12 bases and J shed 0 bases, with 15 bases lying between them. The CDR3 consists of 14 residues. CDR1 is KGHDR, CDR2 SFDVKD, per germline. This CDR3 is CAVERPDSTDTQYF. The CDR3 DNA follows: TGTGCCGTCGAGCGGCCGGATAGCACAGATACGCAGTATTTT.

The chain couples TRBV18 to TRBJ1-3; TRBD1 matches 7 bases. Germline loops: CDR1 KGHSH, CDR2 LQKENI. CDR3 size: 16 residues. J lost 2 bases, V lost 1 base, and 5 bases had no gene match. In DNA, the CDR3 is TGTGCCAGCTCACCACGCCGGGACAGACCTGGAAACACCATATATTTT. The encoded protein is CASSPRRDRPGNTIYF.

The J gene is TRBJ1-1, the V gene TRBV6-5; 8 nucleotides agree with TRBD1. This CDR3 is built from 13 residues. Losses at the gene ends were 11 bases for V and 6 bases for J; bases not matched to a gene: 11. The germline CDR1 and CDR2 sequences are MNHEY and SVGAGI. Here the CDR3 DNA reads TGTGCCGGGGGTGGACAGGGCATCCCTGAAGCTTTCTTT. Protein product: CAGGGQGIPEAFF.

CDR3 coding DNA: TGTGCCAGCAGCCAAGCCGGCGGCTTGCCTCCCTTACAAGAGACCCAGTACTTC. Translated: CASSQAGGLPPLQETQYF. The chain has TRBV4-2 and TRBJ2-5; D is unresolved. In germline, CDR1 is LGHNA, CDR2 YNFKEQ. CDR3 length equals 18 residues. Trimming took off 1 base at V and 2 bases at J, with 20 bases between the two ends.

This clone was recorded only once. The rearrangement links TRBV5-4 to TRBJ2-7; D perhaps matches TRBD1 (6 bases). Germline V CDR1 and CDR2: SGHNT, YYREEE (reference sequence). The V end lost 0 bases, the J end lost 6 bases, and 7 bases lay between the germline ends. CDR3 size: 12 residues. CDR3 coding DNA: TGTGCCAGCAGCTTGGGGGACATCGAGCAGTACTTC. This gives the protein CASSLGDIEQYF.

The V call is TRBV30, the J call TRBJ1-5, with D perhaps TRBD1 (6 bases). The V and J ends lost 2 bases and 4 bases respectively, with 9 bases between them. Germline lookup yields CDR1 GTSNPN and CDR2 SVGIG (reference sequence). The CDR3 has 13 amino acids. The CDR3 bases are TGTGCCTGGAGTTACACAGGGAATCAGCCCCAGCATTTT. Amino acids: CAWSYTGNQPQHF.

V usage is TRBV28 and J usage is TRBJ1-4; D unclear. Germline CDR1 reads MDHEN; CDR2 reads SYDVKM. V dropped 10 bases and J dropped 8 bases, with 8 bases sitting between them. CDR3 size: 10 residues. This chain's CDR3 is CATLQEKLFF. In DNA, the CDR3 is TGTGCCACCCTACAGGAAAAACTGTTTTTT.

V usage is TRBV5-1 and J usage is TRBJ1-2; D is undetermined. The CDR3 spans 11 residues. Germline-derived CDR1 and CDR2 are SGHRS and YFSETQ. V was cut by 0 bases and J by 13 bases, with 10 bases left in between. The CDR3 DNA sequence: TGCGCCAGCAGCTTGGAAGGCCCGGGCACCTTC. It is translated as CASSLEGPGTF.

V and J are TRBV29-1 and TRBJ2-5, with a weak D call TRBD1 (6 bases). The V end was cut by 1 base, the J end by 0 bases, with 12 bases between. The germline V gene has CDR1 SQVTM and CDR2 ANQGSEA. This CDR3 contains 15 residues. The CDR3: CSVEGASGDQETQYF. CDR3 DNA sequence: TGCAGCGTTGAAGGTGCGTCAGGGGACCAAGAGACCCAGTACTTC.

V gene TRBV4-1 combines with J gene TRBJ1-5; D is unresolved. From germline, CDR1 is MGHRA and CDR2 YSYEKL. CDR3 length equals 13 residues. V was pared by 1 base and J by 9 bases, with 10 bases between. This chain's CDR3 is CASSQAPEWPQHF. The CDR3 DNA follows: TGCGCCAGCAGCCAAGCGCCCGAGTGGCCCCAGCATTTT.

The count of this clone is one. The gene calls are TRBV11-2 and TRBJ1-2; perhaps TRBD1 as D (5 bases). Germline-derived CDR1 and CDR2 are SGHAT and FQNNGV. This CDR3 has 11 residues. V was shortened by 1 base and J by 8 bases, with 5 bases between the two germline ends. The DNA of the CDR3 is TGTGCCAGCAGCTTAGGGGGCGGCTACACCTTC. Translated, it gives CASSLGGGYTF.

The chain employs TRBV7-7 and TRBJ2-7; 9 bases match TRBD1. The CDR3 sequence is 17 residues long. Germline assignment: CDR1 SSHAT and CDR2 FNYEAQ (reference sequence). J was trimmed by 5 bases and V by 3 bases; bases with no gene match: 14. The CDR3 region is CASSLAGTGRRYDEQYV. The CDR3 DNA sequence: TGTGCCAGCAGCTTGGCTGGGACAGGGAGAAGATATGACGAGCAGTACGTC.

This chain connects TRBV5-1 to TRBJ2-1; possibly TRBD1 for D (5 bases). With 1 base removed from V and 2 bases from J, the gap between germline ends came to 13 bases. The CDR3 has 16 amino acids. Germline V gives CDR1 SGHRS, CDR2 YFSETQ. Here the CDR3 reads CASSLSQGKTYNEQFF. CDR3 DNA sequence: TGCGCCAGCAGCTTGTCTCAGGGTAAGACCTACAATGAGCAGTTCTTC.

This clone came up once. This chain joins TRBV4-2 and TRBJ1-4; 7 bases agree with TRBD1. Trimming took 3 bases from V and 10 from J; bases not matched to a gene: 17. In germline, CDR1 is LGHNA, CDR2 YNFKEQ. CDR3 length: 17 amino acids. This chain's CDR3 is CASSHSTSTGSDGKLFF. CDR3 DNA: TGTGCCAGCAGCCACTCAACTTCGACAGGGAGTGATGGAAAACTGTTTTTT.

This clone was counted only a few times. The V and J genes are TRBV15 and TRBJ1-1; no clear D. The CDR3 is made up of 13 amino acids. Trimming pared 0 bases from V and 8 bases from J, leaving 10 bases between. Germline V gene lookup returns CDR1 LNHNV and CDR2 YYDKDF (reference sequence). CDR3 region: CATSRDRGREAFF. In DNA form, the CDR3 reads TGTGCCACCAGCAGAGATCGTGGCAGGGAAGCTTTCTTT.

The CDR3 region has the DNA TGTGCCAGTAGTGACCGTCCGCGGGACACCATATATTTT. Its protein product is CASSDRPRDTIYF. V is TRBV19 and J is TRBJ1-3; D ambiguous. V dropped 5 bases and J dropped 8 bases, with 13 bases sitting between them. CDR1 is LNHDA, CDR2 SQIVND, per germline (reference sequence). The CDR3 sequence is 13 residues long.

This clone was observed a handful of times. The V and J genes are TRBV30 and TRBJ2-1; 10 nucleotides line up with TRBD1. V lost 2 bases, J lost 8 bases, and 3 bases stayed unmatched. CDR1 and CDR2 (germline): GTSNPN, SVGIG (reference sequence). The CDR3 extends over 13 amino acids. CDR3 DNA: TGTGCCTGGAGTCCCGGGACAGGGGATGAGCAGTTCTTC. Protein: CAWSPGTGDEQFF.

The rearrangement joins TRBV12-3 or TRBV12-4 to TRBJ1-1; no clear D. The CDR3 runs to 12 residues. V shed 8 bases and J shed 5 bases, with 12 bases lying between them. CDR3 sequence (DNA): TGTGCCAGCGTCCGGGGAGGTACTGAAGCTTTCTTT. This encodes CASVRGGTEAFF.

V and J are TRBV9 and TRBJ1-2; no reliable D call. CDR1 is SGDLS, CDR2 YYNGEE, per germline. V gave up 0 bases and J gave up 2 bases, with 5 bases separating them. The CDR3 runs to 13 residues. DNA of the CDR3: TGTGCCAGCAGCGTAGACGGGAACTATGGCTACACCTTC. This sequence encodes CASSVDGNYGYTF.

This clone was observed a single time. V gene TRBV5-1 combines with J gene TRBJ2-1; tentative D call: TRBD1 (6 bases). The CDR3 is 18 amino acids. The ends were cut back, 1 base at V and 5 bases at J, with 22 bases in the middle. CDR1 SGHRS and CDR2 YFSETQ come from the germline V gene. The DNA of the CDR3 is TGCGCCAGCAGCTTGAGGTCTTTCGGACAGCGTGACAACAATGAGCAGTTCTTC. This sequence encodes CASSLRSFGQRDNNEQFF. Looking up the rest from reference TRBV5-1 and TRBJ2-1 gives the full variable domain: KAGVTQTPRYLIKTRGQQVTLSCSPISGHRSVSWYQQTPGQGLQFLFEYFSETQRNKGNFPGRFSGRQFSNSRSEMNVSTLELGDSALYLCASSLRSFGQRDNNEQFFGPGTRLTVL.

The chain is built from TRBV5-6 and TRBJ2-3, with 9 bases fitting TRBD2. CDR3 length: 17 amino acids. CDR1 SGHDT and CDR2 YYEEEE come from the germline V gene. J lost 2 bases, V lost 0 bases, and 7 bases had no gene match. The CDR3 reads CASSLVLAGRSTDTQYF. CDR3 sequence (DNA): TGTGCCAGCAGCTTGGTTCTAGCGGGGCGTTCCACAGATACGCAGTATTTT.

For this clone: Other DNA sequences in this specimen translate into the identical CDR3. The chain employs TRBV9 and TRBJ1-1; D may be TRBD1 (6 bases). V gave up 0 bases and J gave up 4 bases, with 10 bases separating them. Germline V lookup: CDR1 SGDLS, CDR2 YYNGEE. The CDR3 length is 14 residues. The CDR3 protein is CASSVGTGSTEAFF. The DNA for the CDR3 is TGTGCCAGCAGCGTAGGAACAGGGAGCACTGAAGCTTTCTTT. The full variable domain, in which reference TRBV9 and TRBJ1-1 provide the parts outside the CDR3, is DSGVTQTPKHLITATGQRVTLRCSPRSGDLSVYWYQQSLDQGLQFLIQYYNGEERAKGNILERFSAQQFPDLHSELNLSSLELGDSALYFCASSVGTGSTEAFFGQGTRLTVV.

V is TRBV28 and J is TRBJ1-5, with 7 bases identical to TRBD1. V dropped 6 bases and J dropped 7; count of bases not matched to a gene: 15. Germline loops: CDR1 MDHEN, CDR2 SYDVKM. CDR3 length equals 16 residues. The CDR3 DNA reads as TGTGCCAGCAGGACCTCCACTACAGGGGTTCACCAGCCCCAGCATTTT. Its protein product is CASRTSTTGVHQPQHF.